This T cell receptor beta chain emerged from a study of T cells in Graves' hyperthyroidism and ophthalmopathy. Study-wide background: Peripheral blood was drawn at first diagnosis, prior to all treatment.

The CDR3 regions of TCR beta were amplified from RNA transcripts. HTBI primers were the set used in a first-round RT-PCR of the TCR CDR3. TCRdb called the multiplex PCR reads again in MiXCR, with one record for every CDR3 protein. This repertoire shows almost 350,000 distinct CDR3 sequences, less than 20% found once; its top ten account for less than 20%. This clonotype was counted at least ten times. Germline CDR1 reads MDHEN; CDR2 reads SYDVKM. The CDR3 contains 15 residues. V lost 7 bases to trimming and J lost 6 bases; unmatched junction nucleotides: 10. The sequencing sample was made of blood. This sequence joins TRBV28 and TRBJ2-7, with 12 bases fitting TRBD2. The clonotype originates from a woman aged 35 to 49 with Graves' ophthalmopathy. CDR3 DNA sequence: TGTGCCAGCATCAATCAGGAACTAGCGGGAGGCGAGCAGTACTTC. It yields the protein CASINQELAGGEQYF.